This entry is about one T cell receptor (beta chain). The data were obtained in a study of blood T cell repertoires in COVID-19. Background on the study: Researchers got acute and convalescent COVID-19 samples from the United States, Italy and Spain. PBMCs, B-cell-depleted T cells, or T cells were the source of the cDNA or gDNA that made up the material.

Per the original methods: Estimation of nucleated cell counts relied on the amplification of reference gene primers. Assay used: immunoSEQ multiplex PCR; TCRdb lists only in-frame clones, some missing. D and trimming were read from the DNA, whereas the V and J calls and clone size are those reported in that table. The table has 150,000 to 250,000 clones, 94% seen once. This CDR3 is 15 amino acids long. Germline CDR1 SGHNT, CDR2 YYREEE (reference sequence). After removal of 2 bases from V and 3 bases from J, the junction contained 4 bases not matched to a gene. The receptor was isolated from a young man with COVID-19, enrolled during active disease. Material for sequencing was peripheral blood. The chain employs TRBV5-4 and TRBJ1-4, with TRBD1 matching 7 bases. CDR3 protein: CASSFSGTANEKLFF. CDR3 DNA sequence: TGTGCCAGCAGCTTCTCCGGGACAGCTAATGAAAAACTGTTTTTT. Combining the CDR3 with reference TRBV5-4 and TRBJ1-4 gives the whole variable domain ETGVTQSPTHLIKTRGQQVTLRCSSQSGHNTVSWYQQALGQGPQFIFQYYREEENGRGNFPPRFSGLQFPNYSSELNVNALELDDSALYLCASSFSGTANEKLFFGSGTQLSVL.